The 12 T cell receptor beta chains given below trace back to one sample, sequenced in a study of blood T cell repertoires in COVID-19. Libraries were prepared by immunoSEQ multiplex PCR; TCRdb keeps only in-frame clonotypes and omits some of them. The sample records some 350,000 clones, about 90% being singletons. Specimen: PBMCs or T cells enriched from blood (not recorded which). The receptors stem from a woman in her twenties or thirties who had recovered from COVID-19.

The V and J genes are TRBV13 and TRBJ2-3, with unresolved D. There are 14 residues in the CDR3. The germline V and J ends were trimmed by 5 bases and 2 bases, with 11 bases remaining between them. Germline CDR1 PRHDT, CDR2 FYEKMQ (reference sequence). For the CDR3, the DNA is TGTGCCAGCAGCACTAACCGCAACACAGATACGCAGTATTTT. Translated, it gives CASSTNRNTDTQYF.

The chain couples TRBV12-3 or TRBV12-4 to TRBJ1-2; TRBD1 matches at 7 bases. This CDR3 is built from 13 residues. The trim removed 1 base at V and 6 bases at J, leaving 2 bases unmatched. This CDR3 reads CASSLVTGDGYTF. The CDR3 bases are TGTGCCAGCAGTTTAGTAACAGGGGATGGCTACACCTTC.

The J gene is TRBJ1-1, the V gene TRBV30, with 11 nucleotides matching TRBD1. The CDR3 length is 14 residues. With 1 base clipped from V and 5 bases from J, the junction kept 3 bases outside the gene matches. CDR1 is GTSNPN and CDR2 is SVGIG in the germline V gene (reference sequence). This CDR3 is CAWSGGQGVTEAFF. CDR3 DNA sequence: TGTGCCTGGAGTGGGGGACAGGGGGTGACTGAAGCTTTCTTT.

This chain joins TRBV7-9 and TRBJ2-7, with 11 positions matching TRBD1. Germline CDR1 reads SEHNR; CDR2 reads FQNEAQ (reference sequence). This CDR3 is built from 15 residues. V trimming: 2 bases; J trimming: 3 bases; junction bases outside the gene matches: 3. The DNA of the CDR3 is TGTGCCAGCAGCTTACAGGGACAGGGGGTCTACGAGCAGTACTTC. Amino acid sequence: CASSLQGQGVYEQYF.

The chain combines TRBV3-1 (or the pseudogene TRBV3-2) with TRBJ1-5, with 7 bases matching TRBD1. With 9 bases clipped from V and 2 bases from J, the junction kept 10 bases outside the gene matches. The germline CDR1 and CDR2 sequences are LGHDT and YNNKEL (reference sequence). This CDR3 is 15 amino acids long. CDR3 residues: CARPQDRKGNQPQHF. CDR3 nucleotides: TGTGCCAGGCCCCAGGACAGGAAAGGCAATCAGCCCCAGCATTTT.

The chain carries TRBV13 and TRBJ2-7; 10 bases are shared with TRBD1. Germline loops: CDR1 PRHDT, CDR2 FYEKMQ (reference sequence). There are 15 residues in the CDR3. The ends lost 5 bases at V and 5 bases at J; junction bases unmatched: 9. CDR3 loop: CASSVAGQGPNEQYF. The CDR3 DNA follows: TGTGCCAGCAGCGTCGCGGGACAGGGGCCCAACGAGCAGTACTTC.

The V gene is TRBV4-2, the J gene TRBJ2-6; D remains unclear. CDR1 is LGHNA and CDR2 is YNFKEQ in the germline V gene. Trimming left V 3 bases short and J 0 bases short, with 6 bases between. The CDR3 has 15 amino acids. The CDR3 region is CASSQVDSGANVLTF. CDR3 sequence (DNA): TGTGCCAGCAGCCAGGTAGACTCTGGGGCCAACGTCCTGACTTTC.

The chain links TRBV14 to TRBJ2-1; the match to TRBD2 covers 8 bases. CDR3 length equals 17 residues. Germline V gene sequence: CDR1 SGHDN, CDR2 FVKESK. The ends lost 2 bases at V and 0 bases at J; junction bases unmatched: 6. CDR3 DNA sequence: TGTGCCAGCAGCCAACTAGCGGGCGCGAGCTCCTACAATGAGCAGTTCTTC. As protein: CASSQLAGASSYNEQFF.

V usage is TRBV7-9 and J usage is TRBJ2-1; no firm D call. V lost 5 bases to trimming and J lost 1 base, with 15 bases between them. This CDR3 region has 16 residues. Germline values: CDR1 SEHNR, CDR2 FQNEAQ (reference sequence). As DNA, the CDR3 is TGTGCCAGCAGCCCCAGTCACCGAACATCCTACAATGAGCAGTTCTTC. This sequence encodes CASSPSHRTSYNEQFF.

The V and J genes are TRBV5-4 and TRBJ1-5; D not certain. The CDR3 consists of 13 residues. Germline CDR1 is SGHNT and CDR2 is YYREEE (reference sequence). V dropped 2 bases and J dropped 4 bases, with 7 bases sitting between them. The CDR3 protein is CASSFEGNQPQHF. DNA for the CDR3: TGTGCCAGCAGCTTCGAGGGTAATCAGCCCCAGCATTTT.

The chain employs TRBV20-1 and TRBJ1-1, with 7 bases fitting TRBD1. V was pared by 5 bases and J by 10 bases, with 7 bases of the junction left unmatched. The CDR3 spans 11 residues. CDR1 is DFQATT, CDR2 SNEGSKA, per germline (reference sequence). In DNA, the CDR3 is TGCAGTGCTCGACTGACAGGGCGAGCTTTCTTT. Translating gives CSARLTGRAFF.

The chain recombines TRBV5-5 with TRBJ2-2; 8 bases line up with TRBD1. V shed 4 bases, J shed 2 bases, and the junction held 7 bases outside the gene matches. CDR1 and CDR2 from the germline V gene are SGHKS and YYEKEE (reference sequence). The CDR3 is made up of 16 amino acids. The CDR3 spells CASSPGQGGNTGELFF. The CDR3 DNA reads as TGTGCCAGCAGCCCCGGACAGGGAGGTAACACCGGGGAGCTGTTTTTT.